The source of this T cell receptor (beta chain) is a study of blood T cells in healthy people across ages. The sample holds many counts of this clonotype. Trimming removed 1 base at V and 2 bases at J, with 14 bases between. The CDR3 extends over 16 amino acids. Germline V gives CDR1 KGHSH, CDR2 LQKENI. The use of a sample-barcoded 5' primer and a J-beta primer mix characterized a second PCR of 7 to 11 cycles. One entry per CDR3 protein results from TCRdb running MiXCR on the 5' RACE reads. The sample lists hundreds of thousands of distinct CDR3 sequences, 29% occurring once. This clonotype originated in a woman older than 75 in good health. V is TRBV18 and J is TRBJ2-5; possible D gene TRBD2, 6 bases. Sequenced input: blood. CDR3 residues: CASSPLAAGSQETQYF. CDR3 nucleotides: TGTGCCAGCTCACCACTAGCCGCGGGGTCACAAGAGACCCAGTACTTC.